This T cell receptor beta chain was documented in a study of T cell clusters in autoimmune cytopenias. Findings and caveats of the study: The T cell clusters came from computational analysis alone and lack functional validation. TRB repertoire shifts in secondary cytopenia and chronic lymphocytic leukemia mostly reflected lymphoma, not autoimmunity. Primary autoimmune cytopenia patients appeared to lack physiological T cell clusters present in healthy donors.

Multiplex touch-down PCR amplified TRB using TRB-A and TRB-B pools in one tube. TCRdb reprocessed the multiplex PCR reads, keeping one entry per CDR3 protein, no DNA. In all, the sample yields almost 6,000 distinct CDR3 sequences. Each sample's input was approximately 0.25 ug genomic DNA, some 34,000 genome equivalents. CDR1 and CDR2 from the germline V gene are DFQATT and SNEGSKA (reference sequence). The CDR3 contains 16 residues. On this clonotype: The antigen is unknown.

Sequencing input: peripheral blood. The source of this sequence is a human donor with an autoimmune cytopenia or autoimmune hepatitis (not recorded which). J is TRBJ2-2 and V is TRBV20-1; TCRdb selects TRBD1, and the lack of DNA leaves this call unchecked. The CDR3 sequence: CSARDGRTQNTGELFF.